This entry features one T cell receptor (beta chain) sequence. Its antigen is still unknown. No base qualities exist here, and no much larger clone lies one base off it. This sample is drawn from a study of blood T cell repertoires in COVID-19 (dated by TCRdb to between 2020 and 2021). About the full investigation: Collaborator samples came from the United States, Italy and Spain and covered acute and convalescent phases of COVID-19. The repertoires were released in a freely available public database intended as a resource for research on the immune response to SARS-CoV-2. Samples came from the ongoing ImmuneRACE study (first 160 participants) plus 1,254 subjects from 6 global collaborators. Nearly every sample came with metadata listing a de-identified subject ID, COVID-19 status, age in years and sex. The material from the prospective study consisted of cDNA or gDNA derived from T cells, B-cell-depleted T cells, or PBMCs. Deeply sampled blood TCRbeta repertoires from subjects exposed to, actively infected with, or recovered from COVID-19 were included in the dataset. HLA class I and class II types, where available, came from metadata supplied by the sample provider rather than from assay-based typing.

TCRbeta CDR3 regions were amplified from genomic DNA using the immunoSEQ Assay, a bias-controlled multiplex PCR. The original methods were these. Nucleated cell counts per sample were estimated from amplification of reference gene primers within the assay. To quantify the absolute abundance of each unique TCRbeta CDR3 rearrangement, sequence reads were collapsed and filtered. Productive Simpson clonality was computed per sample as the square root of Simpson's diversity index over productive rearrangements. TCRdb retrieved this table from immuneACCESS and kept in-frame rearrangements only. Not all clones are present; in checked studies, unresolved V genes account for under half, and no reason is known for the remainder. That table supplies the V and J calls and clone size; D and trimming were determined from the DNA. The sample records about 300,000 clones, about 83% of which are singletons. The biggest ten clones account for 1.5% to 2% of the sample.

Collaborating institutions collected whole blood in K2EDTA tubes following their own protocols. Collaborator samples were shipped for TCRbeta analysis as frozen whole blood, isolated PBMCs, or DNA extracted from either sample type. Overall results and qualifications from the work: Clinical and demographic metadata were provided uncurated, with the amount varying by source and participant.

At the junction V is shortened by 5 bases and J by 7 bases, with 15 bases in between. The germline V gene supplies CDR1 MNHEY and CDR2 SVGEGT. Reading from cysteine to phenylalanine, the CDR3 counts 14 amino acids. Here the CDR3 DNA is all that survives: 42 bases in frame from base 1. The source of this sequence is a woman aged 50 to 60 with acute or convalescent COVID-19. The specimen was peripheral blood. The receptor chain draws on TRBV6-2 or TRBV6-3 and TRBJ2-1; no D gene can be assigned with confidence. The nucleotide sequence reads TGTGCCAGCAGTCTCCAACGACTCGATAATGAGCAGTTCTTC. This is translated as CASSLQRLDNEQFF.